A single sample gave rise to the 7 T cell receptor beta chains below, sequenced in a study of blood T cell repertoires in COVID-19. TCRdb's copy holds only in-frame clones and misses some; the assay was immunoSEQ multiplex PCR. This table holds about 200,000 clones, 65% to 90% found once. The sample was peripheral blood. The receptors come from a woman between 65 and 79 years old with COVID-19, enrolled during active disease.

The sample holds a few counts of this clone. The genes are TRBV15 and TRBJ1-1; unclear D gene. The CDR3 covers 15 residues. V lost 0 bases and J lost 6, with 14 bases in between. From germline, CDR1 is LNHNV and CDR2 YYDKDF (reference sequence). The CDR3 loop reads CATSRDQEVLAEAFF. The CDR3 region has the DNA TGTGCCACCAGCAGAGACCAGGAGGTTTTGGCTGAAGCTTTCTTT.

The V call is TRBV19, the J call TRBJ1-1, with a weak D call TRBD1 (5 bases). The CDR3 contains 13 residues. V lost 10 bases, J lost 5 bases, and 17 bases lay in between. Germline assignment: CDR1 LNHDA and CDR2 SQIVND (reference sequence). The chain's CDR3 is CATRRGGGTEAFF. CDR3 sequence (DNA): TGTGCCACTCGGCGTGGGGGAGGAACTGAAGCTTTCTTT.

This chain links TRBV5-1 with TRBJ2-1, with 8 bases lining up with TRBD2. CDR1 SGHRS and CDR2 YFSETQ come from the germline V gene. J gave up 6 bases and V 3 bases, and 8 bases lay outside the gene matches. The CDR3 has 15 amino acids. The CDR3, as DNA: TGCGCCAGCAGCTCGAACCGACTAGCGTCCAATGAGCAGTTCTTC. Translation: CASSSNRLASNEQFF.

The CDR3: CASTGGPTGELFF. CDR3 nucleotides: TGTGCCAGCACGGGAGGCCCCACCGGGGAGCTGTTTTTT. This chain uses TRBV2 with TRBJ2-2; 7 nucleotides agree with TRBD2. Germline V gives CDR1 SNHLY, CDR2 FYNNEI. Trimming at V came to 7 bases and at J to 4 bases, leaving 3 bases not matched to a gene. The CDR3 sequence is 13 residues long.

The genes are TRBV21-1 and TRBJ1-5; no check of the table's D call, TRBD1, against the DNA was made. TRBV21-1 is listed as a pseudogene. There are 16 residues in the CDR3. The CDR3 sequence is CASSSPGTPSNQPQHF. The CDR3 DNA reads as TGTGCCAGCAGCTCTCCCGGGACACCTAGCAATCAGCCCCAGCATTTT.

CDR3 sequence: CASSLRIAQGGELFF. Written as DNA, the CDR3 is TGTGCCAGCAGCCTACGAATAGCCCAGGGGGGGGAGCTGTTTTTT. The chain couples TRBV9 to TRBJ2-2; tentatively, D is TRBD1 (6 bases). Germline CDR1 SGDLS, CDR2 YYNGEE. The germline V and J ends were trimmed by 4 bases and 8 bases, with 18 bases remaining between them. There are 15 residues in the CDR3. Full variable domain (rest looked up from reference TRBV9 and TRBJ2-2): DSGVTQTPKHLITATGQRVTLRCSPRSGDLSVYWYQQSLDQGLQFLIQYYNGEERAKGNILERFSAQQFPDLHSELNLSSLELGDSALYFCASSLRIAQGGELFFGEGSRLTVL.

As DNA, the CDR3 is TGTGCCAGCAGGGCCCACAATGAGCAGTTCTTC. Translating gives CASRAHNEQFF. The J gene is TRBJ2-1, the V gene TRBV5-5; no reliable D call. This CDR3 comprises 11 residues. From germline, CDR1 is SGHKS and CDR2 YYEKEE (reference sequence). Trimming stripped 5 bases from V and 5 bases from J, with 5 bases between.